A single sample is the source of the 31 T cell receptor beta chains below, sequenced in a study of blood T cell repertoires in COVID-19 (dated by TCRdb to the early 2020s). Library creation used the immunoSEQ multiplex PCR assay. As stored in TCRdb, this immuneACCESS dataset retains in-frame rearrangements with V and J assigned. A fraction of the clones does not appear; measured against another copy, unresolved V genes explain less than half of the discrepancy, and the remainder lacks a known reason. This sample gives about 200,000 clones in total; around 87% of them show up just once. About 3% of the sample is taken by the ten largest. The sequenced sample was peripheral blood. The receptor set was obtained from a man aged 55 to 69 with acute or convalescent COVID-19.

This rearrangement joins TRBV6-6 to TRBJ2-5, with D possibly TRBD1 on 6 matching bases. V lost 2 bases and J 3 bases, leaving 13 bases between the germline ends. The germline gives CDR1 MNHNY, CDR2 SVGAGI (reference sequence). The CDR3 is made up of 15 amino acids. In DNA form, the CDR3 reads TGTGCCAGCAGTTACCCGATACAGGGAAAAGAGACCCAGTACTTC. This sequence encodes CASSYPIQGKETQYF.

The rearrangement links TRBV18 to TRBJ1-3; 9 nucleotides agree with TRBD1. J was trimmed by 2 bases and V by 3 bases; bases with no gene match: 5. Germline V gives CDR1 KGHSH, CDR2 LQKENI. The CDR3 contains 16 residues. The DNA for the CDR3 is TGTGCCAGCTCACCCGGACAGGGGACTACTGGAAACACCATATATTTT. Protein sequence: CASSPGQGTTGNTIYF.

J is TRBJ2-5 and V is TRBV18; tentative D call: TRBD2 (5 bases). The germline CDR1 and CDR2 sequences are KGHSH and LQKENI. The CDR3 runs 15 residues. Trimming left V 2 bases short and J 4 bases short, with 14 bases between. CDR3 sequence reads: CASSPEAGVRETQYF. The CDR3 DNA follows: TGTGCCAGCTCACCAGAGGCCGGGGTACGAGAGACCCAGTACTTC.

CDR3 loop: CAISGGQTSQETQYF. The CDR3 DNA follows: TGTGCCATCAGTGGGGGACAGACTTCTCAAGAGACCCAGTACTTC. The V call is TRBV10-3, the J call TRBJ2-5; TRBD1 agrees at 7 bases. Germline assignment: CDR1 ENHRY and CDR2 SYGVKD. The CDR3 is made up of 15 amino acids. V shed 4 bases, J shed 2 bases, and the junction held 7 bases outside the gene matches.

The chain links TRBV2 to TRBJ2-1, with D tentatively TRBD2 (5 bases). V lost 7 bases and J lost 8, with 12 bases in between. The CDR3 has 12 residues. Per germline, CDR1 SNHLY and CDR2 FYNNEI. CDR3 sequence reads: CASIRESYEQFF. The CDR3 DNA is TGTGCCAGCATACGGGAAAGCTATGAGCAGTTCTTC.

The chain combines TRBV2 with TRBJ2-3; a possible D gene is TRBD2 (6 bases). The CDR3 sequence is 16 residues long. The germline V gene encodes CDR1 SNHLY and CDR2 FYNNEI. The V end lost 6 bases, the J end lost 3 bases, and 19 bases lay between the germline ends. The CDR3 protein is CASRRTTSPGTDTQYF. CDR3 in DNA: TGTGCCAGCAGAAGGACTACCTCCCCTGGAACAGATACGCAGTATTTT.

This chain uses TRBV7-2 with TRBJ1-1; perhaps TRBD1 as D (5 bases). CDR3 size: 14 residues. The germline V gene encodes CDR1 SGHTA and CDR2 FQGNSA. V lost 5 bases and J 1 base, leaving 11 bases between the germline ends. The CDR3 loop reads CASSDQGGNTEAFF. For the CDR3, the DNA is TGTGCCAGCAGCGACCAGGGAGGGAACACTGAAGCTTTCTTT. Based on the CDR3 plus reference TRBV7-2 and TRBJ1-1, the full variable domain is GAGVSQSPSNKVTEKGKDVELRCDPISGHTALYWYRQSLGQGLEFLIYFQGNSAPDKSGLPSDRFSAERTGGSVSTLTIQRTQQEDSAVYLCASSDQGGNTEAFFGQGTRLTVV.

The rearrangement joins TRBV4-3 to TRBJ2-7; 8 nucleotides line up with TRBD1. The CDR3 runs to 20 residues. V shed 6 bases and J 6 bases; nucleotides not matched to a gene: 28. Germline lookup yields CDR1 LGHNA and CDR2 YSLEER. Written as DNA, the CDR3 is TGCGCCAGCAGAGGTCCTGCGTGGCAGGGGGCCCTCGCAGGAGGGATCGAGCAGTACTTC. Its protein is CASRGPAWQGALAGGIEQYF.

The genes are TRBV2 and TRBJ2-2, with TRBD2 matching 10 bases. The CDR3 is 14 amino acids. Germline loops: CDR1 SNHLY, CDR2 FYNNEI. DNA for the CDR3: TGTGCACGGGCGGTACTAGCGGGGACCGGGGAGCTGTTTTTT. As protein: CARAVLAGTGELFF.

The gene calls are TRBV5-4 and TRBJ2-3; 7 nucleotides match TRBD1. From germline, CDR1 is SGHNT and CDR2 YYREEE (reference sequence). V was clipped by 2 bases and J by 3 bases; unmatched bases: 6. The CDR3 sequence is 15 residues long. The DNA for the CDR3 is TGTGCCAGCAGCTTTCGGCAGGGGGTTACAGATACGCAGTATTTT. This translates into CASSFRQGVTDTQYF.

This rearrangement joins TRBV2 to TRBJ2-2, with 10 nucleotides matching TRBD1. Per the germline V gene, CDR1 is SNHLY and CDR2 is FYNNEI. The CDR3 spans 12 residues. CDR3 in DNA: TGTGGCAGACAGGGGGCTGGCGGGGAGCTGTTTTTT. It is translated as CGRQGAGGELFF.

The chain employs TRBV9 and TRBJ1-6, with a weak D call TRBD1 (5 bases). The CDR3 extends over 15 amino acids. The germline V gene encodes CDR1 SGDLS and CDR2 YYNGEE. V lost 3 bases and J 6 bases, leaving 13 bases between the germline ends. The CDR3 reads CASSGEGVSNSPLHF. In DNA form, the CDR3 reads TGTGCCAGCAGCGGGGAAGGGGTTTCTAATTCACCCCTCCACTTT.

This chain uses TRBV5-1 with TRBJ2-5; TRBD1 might be the D (6 bases). The germline V and J ends were trimmed by 2 bases and 7 bases, with 15 bases remaining between them. The CDR3 loop spans 14 amino acids. Germline V gives CDR1 SGHRS, CDR2 YFSETQ. DNA for the CDR3: TGCGCCAGCAGCTTACAGACAGGTTCAGGGACCCAGTACTTC. It yields the protein CASSLQTGSGTQYF.

This clone appeared once. The chain carries TRBV6-5 and TRBJ1-3; D is unresolved. The germline gives CDR1 MNHEY, CDR2 SVGAGI. V lost 6 bases to trimming and J lost 4 bases, with 10 bases between them. There are 13 residues in the CDR3. The CDR3 DNA follows: TGTGCCAGCAGCCGAACGGGGGGAAACACCATATATTTT. The encoded protein is CASSRTGGNTIYF.

This chain links TRBV12-5 with TRBJ2-2; 8 positions match TRBD1. J gave up 2 bases and V 1 base, and 12 bases lay outside the gene matches. The germline gives CDR1 LGHNT, CDR2 FRNRAP. CDR3 length equals 19 residues. In nucleotides, the CDR3 is TGTGCTAGTGGTTTGGACAGACCCGGGACAGGCGACAACACCGGGGAGCTGTTTTTT. Translated, it gives CASGLDRPGTGDNTGELFF.

The chain links TRBV7-2 to TRBJ1-5; a possible D gene is TRBD1 (5 bases). Germline values: CDR1 SGHTA, CDR2 FQGNSA. The V gene lost 2 bases and the J gene lost 8 bases, with 10 bases spanning the gap. The CDR3 is 13 residues long. The CDR3: CASSLRGVEPQHF. CDR3 in DNA: TGTGCCAGCAGCTTAAGGGGTGTTGAGCCCCAGCATTTT.

This clone was detected once. The V gene is TRBV5-1, the J gene TRBJ2-3; TRBD2 aligns across 15 bases. The CDR3 spans 18 residues. Losses at the gene ends were 4 bases for V and 0 bases for J; bases not matched to a gene: 6. Germline CDR1 and CDR2: SGHRS and YFSETQ. The CDR3 sequence: CASSTGLAGGSSTDTQYF. The CDR3 region has the DNA TGCGCCAGCAGCACCGGACTAGCGGGGGGGTCTAGCACAGATACGCAGTATTTT.

The chain recombines TRBV30 with TRBJ1-5; TRBD1 agrees at 11 bases. Germline V gene data show CDR1 as GTSNPN and CDR2 as SVGIG (reference sequence). This CDR3 region has 14 residues. Unmatched junction bases numbered 6, after V lost 5 bases and J lost 6 bases. DNA for the CDR3: TGTGCCTGGGAAGAGGGACAGGGGGTTCAGCCCCAGCATTTT. Protein: CAWEEGQGVQPQHF. Full variable domain (missing parts from reference TRBV30 and TRBJ1-5): SQTIHQWPATLVQPVGSPLSLECTVEGTSNPNLYWYRQAAGRGLQLLFYSVGIGQISSEVPQNLSASRPQDRQFILSSKKLLLSDSGFYLCAWEEGQGVQPQHFGDGTRLSIL.

The rearrangement joins TRBV7-9 to TRBJ1-5; D remains unclear. The V gene's germline CDR1 is SEHNR and CDR2 FQNEAQ (reference sequence). V lost 5 bases and J lost 9, with 20 bases in between. The CDR3 has 15 amino acids. The CDR3 protein is CASSQEDLRLPPQHF. DNA of the CDR3: TGTGCCAGCAGCCAGGAGGACCTCCGTCTCCCGCCCCAGCATTTT. Full variable domain (remainder filled in from reference TRBV7-9 and TRBJ1-5): DTGVSQNPRHKITKRGQNVTFRCDPISEHNRLYWYRQTLGQGPEFLTYFQNEAQLEKSRLLSDRFSAERPKGSFSTLEIQRTEQGDSAMYLCASSQEDLRLPPQHFGDGTRLSIL.

The chain links TRBV7-6 to TRBJ2-7; the D gene is possibly TRBD2 (6 bases). CDR1 and CDR2 (germline): SGHVS, FNYEAQ. The CDR3 consists of 15 residues. Trimming removed 5 bases at V and 3 bases at J, with 17 bases between. The DNA for the CDR3 is TGTGCCAGCAGCCAGAGTATGGGGGGAATCTACGAGCAGTACTTC. This sequence encodes CASSQSMGGIYEQYF. Drawing the rest from reference TRBV7-6 and TRBJ2-7, the complete variable domain is GAGVSQSPRYKVTKRGQDVALRCDPISGHVSLYWYRQALGQGPEFLTYFNYEAQQDKSGLPNDRFSAERPEGSISTLTIQRTEQRDSAMYRCASSQSMGGIYEQYFGPGTRLTVT.

The J gene is TRBJ2-3, the V gene TRBV15, with 8 bases matching TRBD1. Losses at the gene ends were 3 bases for V and 0 bases for J; bases not matched to a gene: 5. The CDR3 loop spans 16 amino acids. Per the germline V gene, CDR1 is LNHNV and CDR2 is YYDKDF (reference sequence). The chain's CDR3 is CATSRRQGLSTDTQYF. Here the CDR3 DNA reads TGTGCCACCAGCAGGAGACAGGGGCTTAGCACAGATACGCAGTATTTT. Filled out from reference TRBV15 and TRBJ2-3, the complete variable domain reads DAMVIQNPRYQVTQFGKPVTLSCSQTLNHNVMYWYQQKSSQAPKLLFHYYDKDFNNEADTPDNFQSRRPNTSFCFLDIRSPGLGDTAMYLCATSRRQGLSTDTQYFGPGTRLTVL.

Only a few counts were recorded for this clone. The CDR3 loop is CASSGGLAGDSYEQYF. The CDR3 DNA reads TGTGCCAGCAGCGGAGGACTAGCGGGCGATTCCTACGAGCAGTACTTC. The rearrangement joins TRBV7-9 to TRBJ2-7; 11 positions agree with TRBD2. Losses at the gene ends were 5 bases for V and 1 base for J; bases not matched to a gene: 7. Germline V gene lookup returns CDR1 SEHNR and CDR2 FQNEAQ (reference sequence). CDR3 length: 16 amino acids.

The chain is built from TRBV7-9 and TRBJ2-5; tentative D call: TRBD1 (5 bases). The CDR3 extends over 15 amino acids. Germline V CDR1 and CDR2: SEHNR, FQNEAQ (reference sequence). V was cut by 1 base and J by 10 bases, with 19 bases left in between. Written as DNA, the CDR3 is TGTGCCAGCAGCTTAGGCGGATACAGGTCGACACACCAGTACTTC. Translation gives CASSLGGYRSTHQYF.

The CDR3 sequence: CAWSAGQAAGTEAFF. In DNA form, the CDR3 reads TGTGCCTGGAGTGCAGGACAGGCCGCGGGGACTGAAGCTTTCTTT. The rearrangement links TRBV30 to TRBJ1-1; 7 bases align to TRBD1. This CDR3 is built from 15 residues. With V trimmed by 1 base and J by 5 bases, 10 bases remained unmatched. Germline V CDR1 and CDR2: GTSNPN, SVGIG (reference sequence).

This clone was counted once. The genes are TRBV7-8 and TRBJ2-4, with D maybe TRBD2 (5 bases). The CDR3 is 14 residues long. Trimming stripped 5 bases from V and 6 bases from J, with 14 bases between. CDR1 SGHVS and CDR2 FQNEAQ come from the germline V gene. CDR3 sequence (DNA): TGTGCCAGCAGCCCAGGACGGGGAAGAAACATTCAGTACTTC. The encoded protein is CASSPGRGRNIQYF.

Here the CDR3 reads CASSLAGANTGELFF. The CDR3 coding sequence is TGCGCCAGCAGCTTGGCCGGAGCGAACACCGGGGAGCTGTTTTTT. The V call is TRBV5-1, the J call TRBJ2-2; D not certain. V lost 0 bases, J lost 0 bases, and 6 bases lay in between. Per germline, CDR1 SGHRS and CDR2 YFSETQ. The CDR3 has 15 residues. The full variable domain, with the rest looked up from reference TRBV5-1 and TRBJ2-2, is KAGVTQTPRYLIKTRGQQVTLSCSPISGHRSVSWYQQTPGQGLQFLFEYFSETQRNKGNFPGRFSGRQFSNSRSEMNVSTLELGDSALYLCASSLAGANTGELFFGEGSRLTVL.

This rearrangement joins TRBV6-4 to TRBJ2-2; D gene uncertain. Trimming took 1 base from V and 6 from J, leaving 12 bases between them. Germline V CDR1 and CDR2: MRHNA, SNTAGT. This CDR3 region has 15 residues. The CDR3 sequence is CASSDWQVPPGELFF. The CDR3 coding sequence is TGTGCCAGCAGTGACTGGCAGGTACCCCCCGGGGAGCTGTTTTTT.

This clone was observed a single time. The chain links TRBV5-1 to TRBJ2-2; TRBD2 agrees at 8 bases. The junction had 5 bases not matched to a gene; V was cut back by 0 bases and J by 4 bases. The CDR3 consists of 16 residues. CDR1 SGHRS and CDR2 YFSETQ come from the germline V gene. The CDR3 nucleotides are TGCGCCAGCAGCTTGGCGGGGGGGCGAAGCACCGGGGAGCTGTTTTTT. Residues: CASSLAGGRSTGELFF.

The chain joins TRBV6-5 to TRBJ2-3, with TRBD2 identical over 7 bases. With V trimmed by 4 bases and J by 2 bases, 3 bases remained unmatched. The CDR3 has 14 residues. Germline CDR1 and CDR2: MNHEY and SVGAGI. The CDR3, as DNA: TGTGCCAGCAGTTGGACTAGTACCACAGATACGCAGTATTTT. Translated, it gives CASSWTSTTDTQYF.

This chain joins TRBV7-8 and TRBJ1-1; 9 bases are a match to TRBD1. Germline CDR1 is SGHVS and CDR2 is FQNEAQ. The trim removed 5 bases at V and 4 bases at J, leaving 8 bases unmatched. The CDR3 spans 15 residues. The CDR3: CASSAGDRDTTEAFF. The CDR3 DNA reads TGTGCCAGCAGCGCCGGGGACAGGGATACCACTGAAGCTTTCTTT.

This rearrangement joins TRBV11-2 to TRBJ2-2, with D perhaps TRBD2 (5 bases). Germline V lookup: CDR1 SGHAT, CDR2 FQNNGV. The V end lost 5 bases, the J end lost 2 bases, and 12 bases lay between the germline ends. CDR3 length: 15 residues. The CDR3 DNA is TGTGCCAGCAGCATCCGAGGGCAAAACACCGGGGAGCTGTTTTTT. Residues: CASSIRGQNTGELFF.